This T cell receptor beta chain was profiled in a study of T cell repertoires in cytomegalovirus infection. V gave up 0 bases and J gave up 3 bases; unmatched junction bases: 3. Germline V gives CDR1 SGHTA, CDR2 FQGTGA. The CDR3 covers 15 residues. In TCRdb, the reads were re-called with MiXCR into one record per CDR3 protein. The table records some 680,000 distinct CDR3 sequences, approximately 40% of them present only once. The TCR comes from a human donor in good health (CMV status not recorded). Some clones in this sample may be carry-over from other donors' samples. Sequenced sample: PBMCs. This chain uses TRBV7-3 with TRBJ2-3, with 7 bases aligning to TRBD1. The CDR3 region is CASSLTSQGTDTQYF. The CDR3 region has the DNA TGTGCCAGCAGCTTAACGTCACAGGGGACAGATACGCAGTATTTT.